These 22 T cell receptor beta chains were all obtained from the same sample, sequenced in a study of molecular identifiers for immune sequencing clone quantification. TCRdb re-analysed the PCR reads in MiXCR, keeping a single row per CDR3 protein. The repertoire has about 320,000 distinct CDR3 sequences, under 25% of them found once; the top ten carry about 0.74%. Sequenced: naive CD8+ T cells from blood, with Jurkat cell RNA spiked in. As for subset: FACS-sorted CD8+CD4-CCR7+CD45RA+ naive T cells. The receptors were sampled from a human donor in good health. Some libraries in this study had Jurkat cell RNA spiked in.

The table lists this clonotype with many counts. The chain recombines TRBV6-5 with TRBJ2-7, with D possibly TRBD1 on 5 matching bases. The CDR3 is 13 amino acids. V lost 10 bases, J lost 3 bases, and 16 bases lay in between. Germline V gene sequence: CDR1 MNHEY, CDR2 SVGAGI. The CDR3 region is CATKAGNGYEQYF. In nucleotides, the CDR3 is TGTGCCACCAAGGCAGGGAACGGCTACGAGCAGTACTTC.

The rearrangement uses TRBV7-3 and TRBJ2-7, with TRBD1 identical over 8 bases. The CDR3 spans 18 residues. V was pared by 1 base and J by 1 base, with 12 bases of the junction left unmatched. Germline CDR1 SGHTA, CDR2 FQGTGA. DNA of the CDR3: TGTGCCAGCAGCTTAAGCCGTCTGGACAGGGTAGGATCCTACGAGCAGTACTTC. Protein product: CASSLSRLDRVGSYEQYF.

This clonotype was detected many times. J is TRBJ1-5 and V is TRBV6-2 or TRBV6-3, with 8 bases matching TRBD1. This CDR3 is built from 13 residues. Germline CDR1 MNHEY, CDR2 SVGEGT. V lost 11 bases to trimming and J lost 2 bases; unmatched junction nucleotides: 5. In nucleotides, the CDR3 is TGTGCCTCGGAGGGACAGGGCAATCAGCCCCAGCATTTT. Protein sequence: CASEGQGNQPQHF.

V gene TRBV9 combines with J gene TRBJ2-2; D unresolved. The CDR3 consists of 13 residues. Germline V gene data show CDR1 as SGDLS and CDR2 as YYNGEE. V dropped 0 bases and J dropped 6 bases, with 6 bases sitting between them. CDR3 nucleotide sequence: TGTGCCAGCAGCGTAGCCGACGCCGGGGAGCTGTTTTTT. Protein product: CASSVADAGELFF.

Concerning this clonotype itself: The junction differs from germline at one of its ends, possibly a read error. This sequence joins TRBV11-2 and TRBJ2-5; D is possibly TRBD1 (6 bases). The length of the CDR3 is 16 residues. The germline gives CDR1 SGHAT, CDR2 FQNNGV. CDR3 loop: CASCFDLGGAQETQYF. CDR3 nucleotides: TGTGCCAGCTGCTTCGATCTAGGGGGAGCCCAAGAGACCCAGTACTTC.

This clonotype showed up just a few times. The junction does not match germline at one end; this may be a read error. The J gene is TRBJ2-6, the V gene TRBV7-6; D may be TRBD1 (5 bases). The CDR3 runs 13 residues. Germline V CDR1 and CDR2: SGHVS, FNYEAQ. DNA for the CDR3: TGTGCCAGCTCCCTCTCTGGGGCCAACGTCCCGACTTTC. Translated, it gives CASSLSGANVPTF.

The table lists this clonotype with many counts. This sequence joins TRBV24-1 and TRBJ2-1; 9 bases line up with TRBD1. CDR3 size: 16 residues. The germline gives CDR1 KGHDR, CDR2 SFDVKD. With V trimmed by 2 bases and J by 7 bases, 8 bases remained unmatched. This chain's CDR3 is CATSDSHRGPGNEQFF. The CDR3 bases are TGTGCCACCAGTGATTCCCACAGGGGGCCCGGGAATGAGCAGTTCTTC.

V gene TRBV5-6 combines with J gene TRBJ1-6, with a possible D match to TRBD1 (5 bases). The CDR3 is 15 residues long. Per the germline V gene, CDR1 is SGHDT and CDR2 is YYEEEE. Trimming cost V 0 bases and J 7 bases, with 11 bases left between them. CDR3 sequence (DNA): TGTGCCAGCAGCTTGGTCAGGGCTCCGAATTCACCCCTCCACTTT. This encodes CASSLVRAPNSPLHF.

Note on this clonotype: With a much larger clone just one base away, this may be a read error. The rearrangement uses TRBV29-1 and TRBJ2-2; TRBD1 matches 9 bases. The length of the CDR3 is 16 residues. Germline CDR1 reads SQVTM; CDR2 reads ANQGSEA. The CDR3 DNA reads TGCAGCGTTGACGACGGGACAGGGCGAGGGACCGGGGAGCCGTTTTTT. Its protein product is CSVDDGTGRGTGEPFF.

This sequence joins TRBV20-1 and TRBJ2-7; 9 nucleotides line up with TRBD2. V gave up 1 base and J gave up 3 bases; unmatched junction bases: 7. This CDR3 comprises 15 residues. Germline V gene data show CDR1 as DFQATT and CDR2 as SNEGSKA (reference sequence). The chain's CDR3 is CSARVRLAASYEQYF. The CDR3 DNA is TGCAGTGCTAGAGTAAGACTAGCGGCTAGCTACGAGCAGTACTTC.

This clonotype showed up many times. The J gene is TRBJ2-3, the V gene TRBV7-3; 8 bases match TRBD2. Trimming cost V 3 bases and J 1 base; bases outside gene matches: 3. CDR3 length: 15 amino acids. Germline assignment: CDR1 SGHTA and CDR2 FQGTGA. CDR3 bases: TGTGCCAGCAGCTTCAGCGGGAGCGGCACAGATACGCAGTATTTT. Translation: CASSFSGSGTDTQYF.

This clonotype showed up many times. The gene calls are TRBV20-1 and TRBJ2-7, with no clear D. CDR1 is DFQATT and CDR2 is SNEGSKA in the germline V gene (reference sequence). V lost 3 bases and J 3 bases, leaving 6 bases between the germline ends. The CDR3 loop spans 11 amino acids. CDR3 in DNA: TGCAGTGCTAGTTCCCTCTACGAGCAGTACTTC. Translation gives CSASSLYEQYF.

The chain links TRBV12-3 or TRBV12-4 to TRBJ2-3; 10 bases are shared with TRBD2. This CDR3 spans 15 amino acids. J lost 1 base, V lost 6 bases, and 4 bases had no gene match. As DNA, the CDR3 is TGTGCCAGCAGAGGCGGGACTAGCGGCACAGATACGCAGTATTTT. Its protein is CASRGGTSGTDTQYF.

This clonotype has a count of ten or more. The V and J genes are TRBV29-1 and TRBJ1-3; D is unclear. V gave up 1 base and J gave up 0 bases, with 4 bases separating them. This CDR3 is 13 amino acids long. Germline V gene data show CDR1 as SQVTM and CDR2 as ANQGSEA. The CDR3 here is CSVEGPSGNTIYF. The CDR3 DNA sequence: TGCAGCGTTGAAGGACCCTCTGGAAACACCATATATTTT.

This clonotype was picked up many times. The CDR3 coding sequence is TGTGCCACCAGCCAGGGGGCGGCCGGGGAGCTGTTTTTT. It encodes CATSQGAAGELFF. The rearrangement links TRBV24-1 to TRBJ2-2, with 8 nucleotides matching TRBD1. CDR1 KGHDR and CDR2 SFDVKD come from the germline V gene. V lost 7 bases to trimming and J lost 6 bases; unmatched junction nucleotides: 3. CDR3 size: 13 residues.

The rearrangement joins TRBV19 to TRBJ1-1; D call uncertain. The CDR3 runs to 13 residues. CDR1 LNHDA and CDR2 SQIVND come from the germline V gene (reference sequence). Between the trimmed V and J ends, which lost 7 bases and 2 bases, there was a span of 11 bases. The chain's CDR3 is CASIGRLNTEAFF. The CDR3 coding sequence is TGTGCCAGTATCGGCAGGTTAAACACTGAAGCTTTCTTT.

The table lists this clonotype with many counts. The chain employs TRBV29-1 and TRBJ2-7, with TRBD2 identical over 7 bases. Losses at the gene ends were 6 bases for V and 4 bases for J; bases not matched to a gene: 9. The CDR3 is made up of 13 amino acids. The germline gives CDR1 SQVTM, CDR2 ANQGSEA. The CDR3: CSVRFRGSYEQYF. DNA for the CDR3: TGCAGCGTAAGGTTCCGCGGGAGTTACGAGCAGTACTTC.

This clonotype has only one observation. Just one base apart from a much larger clone, this may be a read error. V is TRBV6-4 and J is TRBJ1-1; unclear D gene. The ends were cut back, 6 bases at V and 3 bases at J, with 11 bases in the middle. In germline, CDR1 is MRHNA, CDR2 SNTAGT. This CDR3 has 13 residues. The CDR3 spells CASRAGGYTEAFF. The CDR3 coding sequence is TGTGCCAGCAGGGCGGGAGGGTACACTGAAGCTTTCTTT.

The sample holds many counts of this clonotype. The rearrangement uses TRBV19 and TRBJ2-5, with D uncertain. The CDR3 spans 13 residues. Germline loops: CDR1 LNHDA, CDR2 SQIVND (reference sequence). V shed 1 base and J shed 3 bases, with 6 bases lying between them. CDR3 in DNA: TGTGCCAGTAGTATAGGCCCCAAAGAGACCCAGTACTTC. It encodes CASSIGPKETQYF.

This rearrangement joins TRBV6-6 to TRBJ2-5; D may be TRBD1 (6 bases). The CDR3 sequence is 19 residues long. Trimming took off 1 base at V and 0 bases at J, with 21 bases between the two ends. Looked up from germline, CDR1 is MNHNY and CDR2 is SVGAGI (reference sequence). CDR3 residues: CASSYLLRDTAPYQETQYF. In DNA form, the CDR3 reads TGTGCCAGCAGTTACTTACTACGGGACACCGCCCCGTACCAAGAGACCCAGTACTTC.

This clonotype was counted only a few times. The chain is built from TRBV7-8 and TRBJ2-5; D tentatively fits TRBD1 or TRBD2 (5 bases each). Germline V CDR1 and CDR2: SGHVS, FQNEAQ. Trimming stripped 3 bases from V and 4 bases from J, with 18 bases between. The CDR3 consists of 16 residues. The CDR3 loop reads CASSLLYEGLRETQYF. CDR3 sequence (DNA): TGTGCCAGCAGCTTGCTTTACGAGGGGCTTCGAGAGACCCAGTACTTC.

The chain employs TRBV7-6 and TRBJ2-1, with 7 bases matching TRBD2. The trim removed 6 bases at V and 7 bases at J, leaving 12 bases unmatched. The CDR3 is 15 residues long. CDR1 and CDR2 from the germline V gene are SGHVS and FNYEAQ. The CDR3 is CASSTTSEGLNEQFF. The CDR3, as DNA: TGTGCCAGCAGTACCACTAGCGAGGGGTTGAATGAGCAGTTCTTC.